A selection of T cell receptor beta chains follows, all from one sample in a study of blood T cells in healthy people across ages. Each CDR3 protein is one row after TCRdb ran MiXCR on the 5' RACE reads. The sample carries approximately 850,000 distinct CDR3 sequences, around 42% recorded once. Material for sequencing was blood. Every receptor here comes from a man in his 60s in good health. Both conserved end residues are part of each CDR3. The D gene is left open where the match is weak. Size values are once, few and many counts, or a class for expanded clones, and some rows have none.

clone size	V gene	J gene	D gene	CDR3 DNA	CDR3 protein
few	TRBV20-1	TRBJ2-1	TRBD2	TGCAGTGCTAGAGATAGTCGTCGGACTAGCGGATCAAGCAATGAGCAGTTCTTC	CSARDSRRTSGSSNEQFF
few	TRBV6-5	TRBJ2-2	NA	TGTGCCAGCAGTCGACCTGGCGGGGAGCTGTTTTTT	CASSRPGGELFF
NA	TRBV3-1	TRBJ2-7	TRBD2	TGTGCCAGCAGCAAATGGGGTAGCGGGGGTTGGGAGCAGTACTTC	CASSKWGSGGWEQYF
few	TRBV11-3	TRBJ2-7	NA	TGTGCCAGCAGCTTGTCTAGCGTGCCGAGGCAGTACTTC	CASSLSSVPRQYF
few	TRBV7-2	TRBJ2-5	NA	TGTGCCAGCAGCAGAACGGAAGAGACCCAGTACTTC	CASSRTEETQYF
NA	TRBV20-1	TRBJ1-1	TRBD1	TGCAGTGCTAGGGGACAGGGGCCCCGCGGAGCTTTCTTT	CSARGQGPRGAFF
NA	TRBV7-9	TRBJ1-4	TRBD1	TGTGCCAGCAGCTCAGGGACAGGACTGAATGAAAAACTGTTTTTT	CASSSGTGLNEKLFF
NA	TRBV5-1	TRBJ2-2	NA	TGCGCCGGCAGCCCGACAGTGAACACCGGGGAGCTGTTTTTT	CAGSPTVNTGELFF
NA	TRBV30	TRBJ2-1	NA	TGTGCCTGGAGTGTTGAGGGGACTTCATACGAGCAGTTCTTC	CAWSVEGTSYEQFF
few	TRBV6-5	TRBJ2-5	TRBD2	TGTGCCAGGGGAGGGGAGACCCAGTACTTC	CARGGETQYF
NA	TRBV5-1	TRBJ2-7	NA	TGCGCCAGCAGCCGCTTGGGCACAGGGTTCTACGAGCAGTACTTC	CASSRLGTGFYEQYF
NA	TRBV28	TRBJ1-6	TRBD1	TGTGCCAGCAAGGGGGGACAGGGGAATTCACCCCTCCACTTT	CASKGGQGNSPLHF
NA	TRBV18	TRBJ1-4	NA	TGTGCCAGCTCACACGACCAGGCCGTCCCGCGGACTAATGAAAAACTGTTTTTT	CASSHDQAVPRTNEKLFF
NA	TRBV29-1	TRBJ1-1	NA	TGCAGCGCATCTAGAGTAGAGAACACTGAAGCTTTCTTT	CSASRVENTEAFF
NA	TRBV18	TRBJ2-7	NA	TGTGCCAGCTCACCACAGGGGACAAGGGTCGAGCAGTACTTC	CASSPQGTRVEQYF
NA	TRBV7-9	TRBJ2-1	TRBD1	TGTGCCAGCAGCCTCTACGAGAGGGACAGGGGGTACAATGAGCAGTTCTTC	CASSLYERDRGYNEQFF
NA	TRBV7-2	TRBJ1-6	NA	TGTGCCAGCAGCTTAAGAAGGGGCGCGTATAATTCACCCCTCCACTTT	CASSLRRGAYNSPLHF
NA	TRBV3-1	TRBJ2-7	NA	TGTGCCAGCAGCCAAGGGCTAGCAGGCCACTACGAGCAGTACTTC	CASSQGLAGHYEQYF
NA	TRBV11-2	TRBJ2-7	NA	TGTGCCAGCAGCTTAAACGGCTTCCACGAGCAGTACTTC	CASSLNGFHEQYF
few	TRBV4-1	TRBJ2-1	NA	TGCGCCAGCAGCCAGGATCCTAGCATACGCTCCTACAATGAGCAGTTCTTC	CASSQDPSIRSYNEQFF
few	TRBV7-9	TRBJ1-5	TRBD1	TGTGCCAGCAGCTCTAGCGGACAGGGCAGCCAGCCCCAGCATTTT	CASSSSGQGSQPQHF
NA	TRBV6-1	TRBJ2-4	TRBD1	TGTGCCAGCAGGGACAGGGTAAAAAACATTCAGTACTTC	CASRDRVKNIQYF
once	TRBV6-6	TRBJ1-2	TRBD1	TGTGCCAGCAACCCCGACAGGGCTGGCTACACCTTC	CASNPDRAGYTF
many	TRBV12-3/TRBV12-4	TRBJ2-1	TRBD2	TGTGCCAGCACAGGGACTAGTGTTAATGAGCAGTTCTTC	CASTGTSVNEQFF
few	TRBV5-1	TRBJ2-1	TRBD2	TGCGCCAGCAGCTTGGAACTCTCGAGCGGGGGGGCCGGTGAGCAGTTCTTC	CASSLELSSGGAGEQFF
NA	TRBV27	TRBJ2-7	NA	TGTGCCAGCAGTCCTCTGACAGGTTACGAGCAGTACTTC	CASSPLTGYEQYF
once	TRBV18	TRBJ1-2	NA	TGTGCCAGCTCTCACGACATGGGCGGCTACACCTTC	CASSHDMGGYTF
NA	TRBV4-3	TRBJ2-7	NA	TGCGCCAGCAGCAGACAGCGACAGGTGACCACCTACGAGCAGTACTTC	CASSRQRQVTTYEQYF
NA	TRBV5-4	TRBJ2-5	TRBD2	TGTGCCAGCAGCTTGAAAGCGGGGGGAGAGACCCAGTACTTC	CASSLKAGGETQYF
NA	TRBV28	TRBJ1-6	TRBD1	TGTGCCACCCAAGGACAGGAATTTAGGTCACCCCTCCACTTT	CATQGQEFRSPLHF
few	TRBV12-3/TRBV12-4	TRBJ2-1	TRBD2	TGTGCCAGCAGTGCCGCTAGCGGGGGGGCTTTCAGTGAGCAGTTCTTC	CASSAASGGAFSEQFF
NA	TRBV3-1	TRBJ2-2	TRBD1	TGTGCCAGCAGCCGGGCAGGGGGAAACACCGGGGAGCTGTTTTTT	CASSRAGGNTGELFF
once	TRBV30	TRBJ1-6	TRBD1	TGTGCCTGGGGACAGGCCTTTCAGGGTTCACCCCTCCACTTT	CAWGQAFQGSPLHF
NA	TRBV27	TRBJ1-3	NA	TGTGCCAGCAGTAAACATCAGGGACCTGGAAACACCATATATTTT	CASSKHQGPGNTIYF
NA	TRBV19	TRBJ2-2	TRBD1	TGTGCCAGTAGTCTACGGACAGGGGGGGAGGTGGACACCGGGGAGCTGTTTTTT	CASSLRTGGEVDTGELFF
NA	TRBV5-1	TRBJ2-5	TRBD2	TGCGCCAGCAGCTTGTCAAGTGGGACTAGCGAAGAGACCCAGTACTTC	CASSLSSGTSEETQYF
once	TRBV15	TRBJ2-7	NA	TGTGCCACCAGCAGAGTCGAGGTATCCTACGAGCAGTACTTC	CATSRVEVSYEQYF
NA	TRBV14	TRBJ2-7	TRBD1	TGTGCCAGCAGCCACCACGGGGACAGGAGCTCCTACGAGCAGTACTTC	CASSHHGDRSSYEQYF
NA	TRBV5-1	TRBJ2-7	TRBD2	TGCGCCAGCAGCATGACTAGCGGGGTTACCTACGAGCAGTACTTC	CASSMTSGVTYEQYF
NA	TRBV29-1	TRBJ2-3	NA	TGCAGCGTTGAAGAAGGAGCAGATACGCAGTATTTT	CSVEEGADTQYF
NA	TRBV29-1	TRBJ2-1	TRBD2	TGCAGCATCCGGACTAGCGGCCGATACAATGAGCAGTTCTTC	CSIRTSGRYNEQFF
NA	TRBV6-5	TRBJ1-3	NA	TGTGCCAGCAGTTACTCGCCGGGACGGTTCTCTGGAAACACCATATATTTT	CASSYSPGRFSGNTIYF
NA	TRBV2	TRBJ1-2	NA	TGTGCCAGCGGGGACGGATCAAACTATGGCTACACCTTC	CASGDGSNYGYTF
NA	TRBV12-3/TRBV12-4	TRBJ1-4	TRBD1	TGTGCCAGCATCTCCAGGGGGCTTCATGAAAAACTGTTTTTT	CASISRGLHEKLFF
NA	TRBV19	TRBJ2-5	TRBD1	TGTGCCAGTCGGGACAGGGGATTAAAAGAGACCCAGTACTTC	CASRDRGLKETQYF
NA	TRBV14	TRBJ2-4	NA	TGTGCCAGCAGCCAGGCAGTCAGGGTTGAGCAGTACTTC	CASSQAVRVEQYF
few	TRBV9	TRBJ1-5	NA	TGTGCCAGCAGCGGAACAGGGTTGGGACAGCCCCAGCATTTT	CASSGTGLGQPQHF
few	TRBV7-2	TRBJ2-3	NA	TGTGCCAGCAGCCCGTGGGGCCATACGCAGTATTTT	CASSPWGHTQYF
NA	TRBV6-5	TRBJ2-7	TRBD2	TGTGCCAGCAAAAGGGGACGGGGGGCCTACGAGCAGTACTTC	CASKRGRGAYEQYF
few	TRBV5-1	TRBJ2-1	NA	TGCGCCAGCAGCTCGGACTCAGGATGGTTGCAAGCTGAGCAGTTCTTC	CASSSDSGWLQAEQFF